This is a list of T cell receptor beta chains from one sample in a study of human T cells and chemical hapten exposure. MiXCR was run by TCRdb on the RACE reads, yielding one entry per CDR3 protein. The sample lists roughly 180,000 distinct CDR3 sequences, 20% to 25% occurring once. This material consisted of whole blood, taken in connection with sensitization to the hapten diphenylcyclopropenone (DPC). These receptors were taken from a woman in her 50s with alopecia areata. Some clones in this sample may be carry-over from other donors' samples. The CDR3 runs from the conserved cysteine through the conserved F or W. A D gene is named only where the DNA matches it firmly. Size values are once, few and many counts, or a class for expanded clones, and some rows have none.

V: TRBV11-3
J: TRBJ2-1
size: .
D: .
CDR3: CASQSGPDSYNEQFF
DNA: TGTGCCAGCCAAAGCGGCCCTGACTCCTACAATGAGCAGTTCTTC

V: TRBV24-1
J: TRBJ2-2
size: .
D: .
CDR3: CATSDVTANTGELFF
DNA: TGTGCCACCAGTGATGTAACAGCGAACACCGGGGAGCTGTTTTTT

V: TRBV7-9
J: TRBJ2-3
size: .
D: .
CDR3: CASLSSSTDTQYF
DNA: TGTGCCAGCTTAAGTAGTTCCACAGATACGCAGTATTTT

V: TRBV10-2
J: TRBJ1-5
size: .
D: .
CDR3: CASSESGRNQPQHF
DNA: TGCGCCAGCAGTGAGTCTGGGCGCAATCAGCCCCAGCATTTT

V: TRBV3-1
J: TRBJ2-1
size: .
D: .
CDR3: CASSQVDRWDEQFF
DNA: TGTGCCAGCAGCCAAGTCGACCGATGGGATGAGCAGTTCTTC

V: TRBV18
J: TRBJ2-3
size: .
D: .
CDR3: CASSHGQRAYGDTQYF
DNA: TGTGCCAGCTCTCATGGACAGCGGGCGTACGGAGATACGCAGTATTTT

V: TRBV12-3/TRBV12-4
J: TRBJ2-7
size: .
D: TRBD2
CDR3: CASSSGGGYEQYF
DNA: TGTGCCAGCAGTTCGGGGGGTGGCTACGAGCAGTACTTC

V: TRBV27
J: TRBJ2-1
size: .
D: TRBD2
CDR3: CASSIGLGGSSYNEQFF
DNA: TGTGCCAGCAGTATAGGACTTGGCGGGAGCTCCTACAATGAGCAGTTCTTC

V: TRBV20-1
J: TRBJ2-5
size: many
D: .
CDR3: CSARGIGKTQYF
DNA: TGCAGTGCTAGAGGGATAGGAAAGACCCAGTACTTC

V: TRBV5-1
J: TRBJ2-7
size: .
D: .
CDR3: CASSQTPTYEQYF
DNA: TGCGCCAGCAGCCAGACCCCGACCTACGAGCAGTACTTC

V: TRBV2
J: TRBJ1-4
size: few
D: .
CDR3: CASSEGGATNEKLFF
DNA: TGTGCCAGCAGTGAAGGGGGTGCAACTAATGAAAAACTGTTTTTT

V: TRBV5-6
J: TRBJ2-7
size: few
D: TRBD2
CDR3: CASSLVGGSSYEQYF
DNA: TGTGCCAGCAGCTTGGTCGGCGGGAGCTCCTACGAGCAGTACTTC

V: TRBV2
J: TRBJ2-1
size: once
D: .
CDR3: CASRWSGINDGQFF
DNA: TGTGCCAGCAGATGGAGCGGTATTAACGATGGGCAGTTCTTC

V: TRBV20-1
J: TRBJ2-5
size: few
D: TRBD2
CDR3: CSAGTKETQYF
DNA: TGCAGTGCCGGGACTAAAGAGACCCAGTACTTC

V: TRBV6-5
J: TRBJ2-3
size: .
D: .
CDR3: CASSYPNTDTQYF
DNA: TGTGCCAGCAGTTACCCAAATACAGATACGCAGTATTTT

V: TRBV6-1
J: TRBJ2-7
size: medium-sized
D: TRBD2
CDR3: CASSEGTSGSYEQYF
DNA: TGTGCCAGCAGTGAAGGGACTAGCGGCTCCTACGAGCAGTACTTC

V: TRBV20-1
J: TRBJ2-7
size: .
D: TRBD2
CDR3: CSAYGRGATKQYF
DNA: TGCAGTGCTTATGGGCGGGGGGCTACCAAGCAGTACTTC

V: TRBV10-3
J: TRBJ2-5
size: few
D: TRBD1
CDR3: CAISESRTGVSETQYF
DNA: TGTGCCATCAGTGAGTCACGGACAGGGGTTTCAGAGACCCAGTACTTC

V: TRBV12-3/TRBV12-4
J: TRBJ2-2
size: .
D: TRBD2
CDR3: CASSRPGTSGRVDTGELFF
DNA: TGTGCCAGCAGTCGCCCCGGGACTAGCGGGAGGGTCGACACCGGGGAGCTGTTTTTT

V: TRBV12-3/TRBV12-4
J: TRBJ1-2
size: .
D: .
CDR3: CASSFGRNGYTF
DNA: TGTGCCAGCAGTTTCGGACGGAATGGCTACACCTTC

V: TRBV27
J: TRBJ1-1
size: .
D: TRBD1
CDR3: CASSPAGTGRGAFF
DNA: TGTGCCAGCAGTCCGGCCGGGACAGGGCGTGGAGCTTTCTTT

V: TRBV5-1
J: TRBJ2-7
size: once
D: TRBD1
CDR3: CASTSGTGAYEQYF
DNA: TGCGCCAGCACCTCCGGGACAGGGGCCTACGAGCAGTACTTC

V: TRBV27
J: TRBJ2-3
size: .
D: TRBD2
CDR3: CASIELAGDTDTQYF
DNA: TGTGCCAGCATCGAACTAGCGGGAGACACAGATACGCAGTATTTT

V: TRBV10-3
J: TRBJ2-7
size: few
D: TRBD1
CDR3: CAISGNWDRSYEQYF
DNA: TGTGCCATCAGCGGGAATTGGGACAGATCCTACGAGCAGTACTTC